This T cell receptor beta chain was obtained from a study of metastatic and nonmetastatic thyroid tumors. The overall study: Across blood and tumor or nodule tissue, repertoires from malignant and benign thyroid patients were compared with one another.

Notes on the study in general: Malignant thyroid tumors reportedly had TCR beta diversity that was significantly higher than in benign nodules, in blood and tumor.

The authors' processing: Between-group CDR3 differences, defined by clinicopathological status, yielded a distant-metastasis classifier for papillary thyroid cancer. TCRdb ran MiXCR on the PCR reads. The V and J calls and clone size are TCRdb's, not the authors'. The repertoire holds around 30,000 clones, about 24% seen once, with about 14% in the top ten. This clone was counted ten times or more. Its antigen is currently unknown. No treatment had been given to any patient before thyroid surgery. The CDR3 length is 15 residues. Looked up from germline, CDR1 is DFQATT and CDR2 is SNEGSKA (reference sequence). Trimming took off 3 bases at V and 7 bases at J, with 16 bases between the two ends.

What was sequenced was blood. This chain joins TRBV20-1 and TRBJ1-6; D possibly corresponds to TRBD1 (6 bases). This clonotype originated in a female donor with papillary thyroid cancer or a benign thyroid nodule (not recorded which). Some clones in this sample may be carry-over from other donors' samples. The CDR3 loop reads CSASIQTGLNSPLHF. CDR3 nucleotides: TGCAGTGCTAGCATACAAACAGGGTTAAATTCACCCCTCCACTTT.